This TCR beta chain was found in a study of blood T cell repertoires in COVID-19. About the study: The United States, Italy and Spain were the sources of the acute and convalescent COVID-19 samples. Sources were T cells, B-cell-depleted T cells, or PBMCs; the material itself was cDNA or gDNA.

With 3 bases removed from V and 5 bases from J, the gap between germline ends came to 5 bases. CDR3 length: 11 residues. Germline-derived CDR1 and CDR2 are SGHDT and YYEEEE. Authors' methods: Amplification with reference gene primers provided the estimates of nucleated cell counts. The protocol was immunoSEQ multiplex PCR, while the TCRdb copy is restricted to in-frame clones and leaves out a portion. The V and J calls and clone size are taken from that table; D and trimming were inferred from the DNA. The sample has roughly 250,000 clones; less than 85% are singletons. The receptor comes from a woman over 75 with active or convalescent COVID-19. This chain joins TRBV5-6 and TRBJ1-2; no reliable D call. The source material was peripheral blood. The chain's CDR3 is CASSSSYGYTF. The CDR3 region has the DNA TGTGCCAGCAGCTCTAGTTATGGCTACACCTTC.